Presented here are 32 T cell receptor beta chains from one specimen sequenced in a study of cytomegalovirus exposure and HLA in healthy donors. In the PCR, 60 Vbeta and 13 Jbeta primers were used. Libraries were prepared by immunoSEQ multiplex PCR; TCRdb keeps only in-frame clonotypes and omits some of them. The data show roughly 150,000 clones, 70% to 85% seen once. Sequencing input: PBMCs. These receptors were obtained from a male donor in good health and CMV-seronegative.

J is TRBJ2-7 and V is TRBV9, with 10 bases identical to TRBD1. After removal of 3 bases from V and 4 bases from J, the junction contained 7 bases not matched to a gene. CDR3 size: 15 residues. CDR1 is SGDLS, CDR2 YYNGEE, per germline. CDR3: CASSATGTGDYEQYF. CDR3 nucleotides: TGTGCCAGCAGCGCCACCGGGACAGGGGATTACGAGCAGTACTTC.

The V gene is TRBV6-5, the J gene TRBJ2-3; D ambiguous. The CDR3 sequence is 13 residues long. From germline, CDR1 is MNHEY and CDR2 SVGAGI. Deletions cut 4 bases from V and 7 bases from J, with 12 bases between. The CDR3 is CASSSLRTNTQYF. The CDR3 coding sequence is TGTGCCAGCAGTTCCCTGCGCACGAATACGCAGTATTTT.

The rearrangement links TRBV7-9 to TRBJ1-2; 7 nucleotides match TRBD1. The CDR3 contains 16 residues. Per the germline V gene, CDR1 is SEHNR and CDR2 is FQNEAQ (reference sequence). Germline trimming cut 5 bases from V and 1 base from J; bases unmatched to any gene: 10. DNA of the CDR3: TGTGCCAGCAGCCCAGCGGTGACAGGGCGTAACTATGGCTACACCTTC. It translates to CASSPAVTGRNYGYTF. The whole variable domain, remainder taken from reference TRBV7-9 and TRBJ1-2, is DTGVSQNPRHKITKRGQNVTFRCDPISEHNRLYWYRQTLGQGPEFLTYFQNEAQLEKSRLLSDRFSAERPKGSFSTLEIQRTEQGDSAMYLCASSPAVTGRNYGYTFGSGTRLTVV.

The chain recombines TRBV10-3 with TRBJ1-2; D remains ambiguous. V lost 2 bases, J lost 4 bases, and 17 bases lay in between. This CDR3 has 16 residues. The V gene's germline CDR1 is ENHRY and CDR2 SYGVKD. The CDR3 sequence: CAISETLGSGSYGYTF. CDR3 DNA sequence: TGTGCCATCAGTGAGACGCTGGGTTCGGGGAGCTATGGCTACACCTTC.

The rearrangement links TRBV15 to TRBJ2-5, with 9 bases fitting TRBD2. V shed 2 bases, J shed 5 bases, and the junction held 0 bases outside the gene matches. Germline V gives CDR1 LNHNV, CDR2 YYDKDF (reference sequence). CDR3 length: 13 residues. In DNA form, the CDR3 reads TGTGCCACCAGCAGAAGCGGGAGGGAGACCCAGTACTTC. Translation: CATSRSGRETQYF. Full variable domain (rest looked up from reference TRBV15 and TRBJ2-5): DAMVIQNPRYQVTQFGKPVTLSCSQTLNHNVMYWYQQKSSQAPKLLFHYYDKDFNNEADTPDNFQSRRPNTSFCFLDIRSPGLGDTAMYLCATSRSGRETQYFGPGTRLLVL.

The V gene is TRBV28, the J gene TRBJ1-2, with TRBD1 as a possible D gene (6 bases). CDR3 length: 16 residues. Trimming shortened V by 6 bases and J by 4 bases, and 21 bases separated the two germline ends. Germline V lookup: CDR1 MDHEN, CDR2 SYDVKM. The CDR3 here is CASRSHRDPLSYGYTF. Written as DNA, the CDR3 is TGTGCCAGCAGGTCCCACAGGGACCCTCTGAGCTATGGCTACACCTTC.

The rearrangement joins TRBV15 to TRBJ2-3; possibly TRBD2 for D (5 bases). Germline V CDR1 and CDR2: LNHNV, YYDKDF (reference sequence). Trimming took off 3 bases at V and 0 bases at J, with 10 bases between the two ends. The CDR3 consists of 15 residues. CDR3: CATSRRAESTDTQYF. CDR3 in DNA: TGTGCCACCAGCAGGAGAGCGGAGAGCACAGATACGCAGTATTTT.

Comments on this clone: Other nucleotide sequences in the sample specify the same CDR3. The chain couples TRBV18 to TRBJ1-4; D is unresolved. The CDR3 runs to 12 residues. Germline V gene sequence: CDR1 KGHSH, CDR2 LQKENI. Trimming removed 3 bases at V and 8 bases at J, with 7 bases between. The CDR3, as DNA: TGTGCCAGCTCACCCACGAGGGAAAAACTGTTTTTT. Translating gives CASSPTREKLFF.

The V and J genes are TRBV5-1 and TRBJ2-3, with a tentative D call TRBD1 (6 bases). Germline CDR1 is SGHRS and CDR2 is YFSETQ. The ends were cut back, 4 bases at V and 1 base at J, with 13 bases in the middle. The CDR3 is 15 residues long. In nucleotides, the CDR3 is TGCGCCAGCAGCCCAAACCCAGGGGGCACAGATACGCAGTATTTT. It yields the protein CASSPNPGGTDTQYF.

The chain has TRBV7-9 and TRBJ2-5; 8 nucleotides align to TRBD1. The CDR3 loop spans 15 amino acids. Per the germline V gene, CDR1 is SEHNR and CDR2 is FQNEAQ (reference sequence). J lost 4 bases, V lost 5 bases, and 9 bases had no gene match. CDR3 protein: CASSLDRGVLETQYF. In DNA form, the CDR3 reads TGTGCCAGCAGCCTCGACAGGGGAGTTCTAGAGACCCAGTACTTC.

This clone was detected once. This chain links TRBV19 with TRBJ1-1; TRBD1 matches at 9 bases. With 9 bases clipped from V and 8 bases from J, the junction kept 19 bases outside the gene matches. The CDR3 is 16 residues long. Looked up from germline, CDR1 is LNHDA and CDR2 is SQIVND (reference sequence). CDR3 DNA sequence: TGTGCCAGCGGAGCCGGGACAGGGCCGGTGGACCCAGAAGCTTTCTTT. This gives the protein CASGAGTGPVDPEAFF.

V gene TRBV7-9 combines with J gene TRBJ1-6; TRBD1 aligns across 7 bases. The J segment lost 10 bases and the V segment lost 1 base, leaving 7 bases of the junction unmatched. Germline CDR1 reads SEHNR; CDR2 reads FQNEAQ (reference sequence). The CDR3 spans 15 residues. The CDR3 region is CASSLVRRGESPLHF. In nucleotides, the CDR3 is TGTGCCAGCAGCTTAGTTCGCAGGGGGGAATCACCCCTCCACTTT.

In DNA, the CDR3 is TGTGCCAGCAGCTTAGGCCGGGGGGGGGAGACTGAAGCTTTCTTT. It is translated as CASSLGRGGETEAFF. This sequence joins TRBV13 and TRBJ1-1, with D maybe TRBD1 (5 bases). The V end was cut by 0 bases, the J end by 5 bases, with 13 bases between. CDR1 and CDR2 (germline): PRHDT, FYEKMQ (reference sequence). This CDR3 is 15 amino acids long.

This clone has only one observation. This rearrangement joins TRBV29-1 to TRBJ2-7; 9 bases are a match to TRBD2. V lost 5 bases to trimming and J lost 0 bases; unmatched junction nucleotides: 8. This CDR3 contains 15 residues. Germline loops: CDR1 SQVTM, CDR2 ANQGSEA. The CDR3 sequence is CSVPSGTLGSYEQYF. The DNA of the CDR3 is TGCAGCGTTCCTAGCGGGACCCTGGGCTCCTACGAGCAGTACTTC.

This clone was found once. This chain uses TRBV27 with TRBJ2-1, with D possibly being TRBD2 (6 bases). CDR3 size: 16 residues. With 2 bases removed from V and 3 bases from J, the gap between germline ends came to 14 bases. Germline CDR1 is MNHEY and CDR2 is SMNVEV (reference sequence). The CDR3 sequence is CASSLGGTRIYNEQFF. The CDR3 DNA reads as TGTGCCAGCAGTTTAGGGGGGACCAGAATCTACAATGAGCAGTTCTTC.

This clone was recorded a few times. The chain couples TRBV10-2 to TRBJ2-1; 11 nucleotides agree with TRBD2. Germline assignment: CDR1 WSHSY and CDR2 SAAADI. The CDR3 runs to 13 residues. Trimming took 10 bases from V and 5 from J; bases not matched to a gene: 4. This CDR3 is CATYSGRDNEQFF. CDR3 nucleotides: TGCGCCACCTATAGCGGGAGGGACAATGAGCAGTTCTTC.

V and J are TRBV28 and TRBJ1-2; TRBD1 aligns across 9 bases. The germline gives CDR1 MDHEN, CDR2 SYDVKM. Trimming removed 2 bases from V and 8 bases from J; junction bases left unmatched: 6. The CDR3 contains 14 residues. CDR3: CASSLPRQGVGYTF. Written as DNA, the CDR3 is TGTGCCAGCAGTTTACCCCGACAGGGGGTGGGCTACACCTTC.

The chain links TRBV25-1 to TRBJ2-3; D is possibly TRBD2 (6 bases). The CDR3 contains 14 residues. CDR1 and CDR2 (germline): MGHDK, SYGVNS. With 8 bases removed from V and 0 bases from J, the gap between germline ends came to 12 bases. DNA of the CDR3: TGTGCCAGCTCCGGGGGACTTAGCACAGATACGCAGTATTTT. The encoded protein is CASSGGLSTDTQYF.

The rearrangement joins TRBV28 to TRBJ1-5, with 9 bases identical to TRBD1. V was clipped by 3 bases and J by 3 bases; unmatched bases: 6. The CDR3 is 16 residues long. CDR1 and CDR2 from the germline V gene are MDHEN and SYDVKM. The CDR3 sequence is CASSFLQGAPNQPQHF. The DNA of the CDR3 is TGTGCCAGCAGTTTCTTACAGGGGGCGCCCAATCAGCCCCAGCATTTT.

The chain couples TRBV11-3 to TRBJ2-1, with 8 bases fitting TRBD2. V gave up 6 bases and J gave up 8 bases; unmatched junction bases: 15. CDR3 length equals 16 residues. Germline V gives CDR1 SGHNT, CDR2 YENEEA. The CDR3 DNA sequence: TGTGCCAGCAGGTATTCGGGGGGACTAGACGTAGATGAGCAGTTCTTC. This codes for CASRYSGGLDVDEQFF. Filled out from reference TRBV11-3 and TRBJ2-1, the complete variable domain reads EAGVVQSPRYKIIEKKQPVAFWCNPISGHNTLYWYLQNLGQGPELLIRYENEEAVDDSQLPKDRFSAERLKGVDSTLKIQPAELGDSAVYLCASRYSGGLDVDEQFFGPGTRLTVL.

The V and J genes are TRBV9 and TRBJ1-2; 9 bases line up with TRBD1. The CDR3 length is 15 residues. Per the germline V gene, CDR1 is SGDLS and CDR2 is YYNGEE. The trim removed 0 bases at V and 2 bases at J, leaving 2 bases unmatched. As DNA, the CDR3 is TGTGCCAGCAGCGTAGGAGACAGGGGGAACTATGGCTACACCTTC. It encodes CASSVGDRGNYGYTF.

The gene calls are TRBV4-1 and TRBJ1-6, with D tentatively TRBD1 (6 bases). The germline V and J ends were trimmed by 1 base and 4 bases, with 8 bases remaining between them. The CDR3 loop spans 15 amino acids. Looked up from germline, CDR1 is MGHRA and CDR2 is YSYEKL. The CDR3 nucleotides read TGCGCCAGCAGCCAAGTACAGGGTTATAATTCACCCCTCCACTTT. Its protein product is CASSQVQGYNSPLHF.

The chain is built from TRBV7-2 and TRBJ2-3; 11 bases are a match to TRBD2. The trim removed 5 bases at V and 4 bases at J, leaving 8 bases unmatched. CDR1 is SGHTA and CDR2 is FQGNSA in the germline V gene. The CDR3 length is 16 residues. DNA of the CDR3: TGTGCCAGCAGCCCGTTAGTAGCGGGGGGGGCAGATACGCAGTATTTT. It codes for CASSPLVAGGADTQYF.

V gene TRBV6-1 combines with J gene TRBJ1-1; D might be TRBD1 (6 bases). V was pared by 4 bases and J by 0 bases, with 15 bases between. Germline V gives CDR1 MNHNS, CDR2 SASEGT. The length of the CDR3 is 16 residues. In nucleotides, the CDR3 is TGTGCCAGCAGTGTCGGACAGCTTTACATGAACACTGAAGCTTTCTTT. It codes for CASSVGQLYMNTEAFF.

The rearrangement joins TRBV6-6 to TRBJ1-5; a possible D gene is TRBD1 (6 bases). Germline CDR1 and CDR2: MNHNY and SVGAGI (reference sequence). This CDR3 spans 12 amino acids. V was clipped by 2 bases and J by 12 bases, with 11 bases between them. Here the CDR3 DNA reads TGTGCCAGCAGTTACGACAGGCGGCTCCAGCATTTT. Translating gives CASSYDRRLQHF.

The chain couples TRBV11-2 to TRBJ1-1, with D maybe TRBD1 (5 bases). Germline values: CDR1 SGHAT, CDR2 FQNNGV. The V end lost 4 bases, the J end lost 8 bases, and 17 bases lay between the germline ends. This CDR3 comprises 14 residues. CDR3 in DNA: TGTGCCAGCAGCTCGGGACTCTCTAAAGGGGAAGCTTTCTTT. Protein sequence: CASSSGLSKGEAFF.

This clone was recorded only once. The V gene is TRBV9, the J gene TRBJ1-2; 8 nucleotides line up with TRBD1. The ends lost 0 bases at V and 3 bases at J; junction bases unmatched: 4. CDR3 length: 15 amino acids. CDR1 is SGDLS and CDR2 is YYNGEE in the germline V gene. CDR3 loop: CASSVEQGDYYGYTF. The CDR3 bases are TGTGCCAGCAGCGTAGAACAGGGGGATTACTATGGCTACACCTTC.

The V gene is TRBV18, the J gene TRBJ1-3; weak D call: TRBD1 (5 bases). Germline V lookup: CDR1 KGHSH, CDR2 LQKENI. This CDR3 is built from 16 residues. V was pared by 3 bases and J by 4 bases, with 16 bases between. CDR3 sequence: CASSPAKTVTGNTIYF. In DNA, the CDR3 is TGTGCCAGCTCACCCGCCAAGACAGTTACAGGAAACACCATATATTTT.

This clone was counted between two and nine times. The chain links TRBV29-1 to TRBJ2-5, with D possibly TRBD1 on 5 matching bases. The CDR3 has 11 amino acids. Germline V gives CDR1 SQVTM, CDR2 ANQGSEA. Trimming removed 4 bases from V and 5 bases from J, with 8 bases in between. CDR3 protein: CSVGGFETQYF. The CDR3 region has the DNA TGCAGCGTTGGGGGCTTTGAGACCCAGTACTTC.

The chain links TRBV4-1 to TRBJ1-5, with TRBD1 as a possible D gene (5 bases). V was clipped by 3 bases and J by 6 bases, with 12 bases between them. CDR3 length: 14 amino acids. Germline V lookup: CDR1 MGHRA, CDR2 YSYEKL. The CDR3, as DNA: TGCGCCAGCAGCCAGCAGGGTAAACTTCAGCCCCAGCATTTT. Translation: CASSQQGKLQPQHF.

The J gene is TRBJ1-3, the V gene TRBV28; D is possibly TRBD1 (6 bases). This CDR3 spans 15 amino acids. Germline V gene lookup returns CDR1 MDHEN and CDR2 SYDVKM. V was pared by 5 bases and J by 4 bases, with 15 bases between. DNA for the CDR3: TGTGCCAGCAGTATGGACGGGGGGCTCGGAAACACCATATATTTT. This sequence encodes CASSMDGGLGNTIYF.

The J gene is TRBJ1-5, the V gene TRBV28, with TRBD1 as a possible D gene (5 bases). Trimming stripped 8 bases from V and 4 bases from J, with 12 bases between. The V gene's germline CDR1 is MDHEN and CDR2 SYDVKM. The CDR3 length is 13 residues. The CDR3 DNA reads TGTGCCAGCTTCAGGTCAGGGAATCAGCCCCAGCATTTT. Amino acid sequence: CASFRSGNQPQHF.